This T cell receptor (beta chain) was captured by sequencing in a study of blood T cell repertoires in COVID-19. Study overall: Sites across the United States, Italy and Spain contributed samples from acute and convalescent COVID-19. Sample material is recorded as cDNA or gDNA derived from T cells, B-cell-depleted T cells, or PBMCs.

The CDR3 length is 15 residues. The germline CDR1 and CDR2 sequences are GTSNPN and SVGIG (reference sequence). V gave up 0 bases and J gave up 5 bases; unmatched junction bases: 9. In its sample, this clone was seen a few times. Per the original data handling: Estimation of nucleated cell counts was performed using reference gene primer amplification. The protocol was immunoSEQ multiplex PCR, while the TCRdb copy is restricted to in-frame clones and leaves out a portion. The V and J calls and clone size were taken over from that table, and D and trimming were inferred from the DNA. Here the sample spans roughly 570,000 clones, approximately 91% being singletons.

What was sequenced was peripheral blood. The chain recombines TRBV30 with TRBJ2-7; 8 bases agree with TRBD2. This TCR was sampled from a woman in her forties or fifties with COVID-19, enrolled during active disease. In DNA, the CDR3 is TGTGCCTGGAGTGTACAAGTACTAGCGGTCAACGAGCAGTACTTC. Translating gives CAWSVQVLAVNEQYF.